The T cell receptor (beta chain) described here comes from a study of graft-versus-host responses after intestinal transplantation. V shed 1 base and J shed 9 bases, with 16 bases lying between them. Germline assignment: CDR1 SEHNR and CDR2 FQNEAQ (reference sequence). The CDR3 spans 15 residues. Assay: immunoSEQ multiplex PCR; the TCRdb copy retains only in-frame clones and omits some. The sample carries some 22,000 clones, 90% recorded once. Only one count was recorded for this clone. This clonotype originated in a human patient who received an intestinal transplant, so some T cells may come from the graft donor. The chain combines TRBV7-9 with TRBJ2-1; perhaps D is TRBD1 or TRBD2 (5 bases each). The specimen comprised PBMCs, sampled just under 40 days after intestinal transplant. CDR3 sequence reads: CASSLDRDQGPEQFF. The DNA for the CDR3 is TGTGCCAGCAGCTTAGACCGGGACCAAGGGCCTGAGCAGTTCTTC.